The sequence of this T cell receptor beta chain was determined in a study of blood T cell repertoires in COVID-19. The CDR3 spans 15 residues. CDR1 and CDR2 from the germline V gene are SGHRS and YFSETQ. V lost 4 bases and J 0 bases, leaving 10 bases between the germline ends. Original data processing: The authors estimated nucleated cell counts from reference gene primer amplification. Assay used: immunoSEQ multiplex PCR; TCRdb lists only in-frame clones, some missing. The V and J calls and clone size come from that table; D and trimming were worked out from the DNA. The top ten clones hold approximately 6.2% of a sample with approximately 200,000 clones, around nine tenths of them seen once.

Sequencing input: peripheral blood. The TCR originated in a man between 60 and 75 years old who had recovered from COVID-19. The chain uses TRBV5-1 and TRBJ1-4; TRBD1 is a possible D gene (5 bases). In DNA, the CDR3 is TGCGCCAGCAGCCCCAGGGAGGCAACTAATGAAAAACTGTTTTTT. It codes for CASSPREATNEKLFF.